Included here is one TCR beta chain sequence, with context. It was during active infection that Seattle patients were enrolled and then longitudinally followed. Per germline, CDR1 MGHRA and CDR2 YSYEKL. Losses at the gene ends were 4 bases for V and 7 bases for J; bases not matched to a gene: 15. This CDR3 region has 16 residues. The data were obtained in a study of blood T cell repertoires in COVID-19. Study information: T cells, B-cell-depleted T cells, or PBMCs provided the cDNA or gDNA that served as material.

Sequencing was performed with immunoSEQ multiplex PCR; in TCRdb, only in-frame clones are kept and a portion is missing. The sample yields approximately 330,000 clones, roughly 87% seen once. V usage is TRBV4-1 and J usage is TRBJ1-2; 7 bases are a match to TRBD1. The source is a man aged 25 to 45 with COVID-19, enrolled during active disease. Sequencing used peripheral blood. The CDR3 spells CASSLPLLAGGSGYTF. In DNA, the CDR3 is TGCGCCAGCAGCCTACCCCTATTAGCAGGGGGTAGTGGCTACACCTTC.